The clone carrying this TCR beta chain has a handful of counts. Its antigen remains unknown. With V trimmed by 5 bases and J by 0 bases, 15 bases remained unmatched. Germline V gene sequence: CDR1 MGHRA, CDR2 YSYEKL. The CDR3 loop spans 18 amino acids. The 5'RACE template-switching step produced TCR cDNA and added a universal primer site and UMIs. Via MiXCR, TCRdb re-called the 5' RACE reads, giving one row per CDR3 protein. Among some 240,000 distinct CDR3 sequences listed, over 4.5% were seen once. These data belong to a study of T cells after yellow fever vaccination. Study summary: Libraries from low-cell-number fractions were prepared with the SMART-Seq v4 Ultra Low Input RNA kit.

Study-wide points: When the response was secondary, it was weaker but reached its peak faster, day 5 versus 15.

The J gene is TRBJ1-1, the V gene TRBV4-1; TRBD1 matches at 7 bases. The sample here was CD4+ T cells sorted from PBMCs, taken on the day of the yellow fever booster vaccination. The clonotype originates from a man between 18 and 35 years old who received the YFV17D yellow fever vaccine. In DNA, the CDR3 is TGCGCCAGCAGCGACCGAACAGGGGAGGTGCCCATGAACACTGAAGCTTTCTTT. Residues: CASSDRTGEVPMNTEAFF.